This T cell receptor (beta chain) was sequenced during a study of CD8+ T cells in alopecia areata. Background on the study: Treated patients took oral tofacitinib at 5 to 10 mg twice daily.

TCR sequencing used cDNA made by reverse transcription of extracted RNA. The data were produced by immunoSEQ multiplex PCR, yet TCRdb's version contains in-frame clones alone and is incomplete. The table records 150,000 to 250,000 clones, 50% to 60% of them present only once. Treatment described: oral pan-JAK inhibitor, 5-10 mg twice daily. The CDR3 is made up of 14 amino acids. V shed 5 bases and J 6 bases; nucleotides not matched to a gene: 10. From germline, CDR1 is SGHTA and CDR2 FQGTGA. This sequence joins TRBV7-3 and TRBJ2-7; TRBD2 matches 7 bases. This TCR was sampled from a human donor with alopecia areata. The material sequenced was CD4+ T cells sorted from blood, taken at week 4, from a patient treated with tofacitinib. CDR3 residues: CASSPSGLWGEQYF. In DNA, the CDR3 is TGTGCCAGCAGCCCCTCGGGACTATGGGGCGAGCAGTACTTC. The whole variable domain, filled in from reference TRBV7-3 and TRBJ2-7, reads GAGVSQTPSNKVTEKGKYVELRCDPISGHTALYWYRQSLGQGPEFLIYFQGTGAADDSGLPNDRFFAVRPEGSVSTLKIQRTERGDSAVYLCASSPSGLWGEQYFGPGTRLTVT.